These 26 T cell receptor beta chains originate from one sample sequenced in a study of blood T cell repertoires in COVID-19. TCRdb's table, derived via immunoSEQ multiplex PCR, lists solely in-frame clones and lacks some. The profile covers 270,000 or so clones, with around 89% appearing a single time and around 4.4% taken by the ten largest. The specimen was peripheral blood. These TCRs come from a man in his forties with acute or convalescent COVID-19.

The chain links TRBV19 to TRBJ1-6, with TRBD1 matching 9 bases. Germline V gene sequence: CDR1 LNHDA, CDR2 SQIVND (reference sequence). The CDR3 contains 15 residues. The trim removed 0 bases at V and 12 bases at J, leaving 6 bases unmatched. As DNA, the CDR3 is TGTGCCAGTAGTATAGAGGACAGGGGAAGCTTACCCCTCCACTTT. Translated: CASSIEDRGSLPLHF.

This sequence joins TRBV21-1 and TRBJ1-2; the table's D call, TRBD1, was not checked against the DNA. TRBV21-1 is labeled a pseudogene. The CDR3 is 16 amino acids. CDR3 sequence (DNA): TGTGCCAGCAGCAAAGAAGGGGGCGCAGGCAACTATGGCTACACCTTC. Translating gives CASSKEGGAGNYGYTF.

This chain uses TRBV2 with TRBJ2-1, with 11 bases identical to TRBD2. From germline, CDR1 is SNHLY and CDR2 FYNNEI. The CDR3 has 15 residues. The trim removed 8 bases at V and 4 bases at J, leaving 7 bases unmatched. CDR3 in amino acids: CASGKGLAAYNEQFF. The CDR3, as DNA: TGTGCCAGCGGAAAGGGACTAGCGGCATACAATGAGCAGTTCTTC.

The J gene is TRBJ2-7, the V gene TRBV28, with TRBD1 matching 7 bases. This CDR3 spans 10 amino acids. The J segment lost 11 bases and the V segment lost 7 bases, leaving 5 bases of the junction unmatched. The V gene's germline CDR1 is MDHEN and CDR2 SYDVKM. The CDR3, as DNA: TGTGCCAGCATGTCCGGGACAGAGTACTTC. It translates to CASMSGTEYF. Complete variable domain (other parts from reference TRBV28 and TRBJ2-7): DVKVTQSSRYLVKRTGEKVFLECVQDMDHENMFWYRQDPGLGLRLIYFSYDVKMKEKGDIPEGYSVSREKKERFSLILESASTNQTSMYLCASMSGTEYFGPGTRLTVT.

This clone has more than one count but fewer than ten. Other DNA sequences within the sample encode an identical CDR3. This chain joins TRBV5-1 and TRBJ1-2, with D unclear. Germline CDR1 and CDR2: SGHRS and YFSETQ. Trimming pared 0 bases from V and 2 bases from J, leaving 5 bases between. The CDR3 contains 13 residues. The CDR3 region is CASSLAGNYGYTF. The CDR3 DNA reads TGCGCCAGCAGCTTGGCCGGGAACTATGGCTACACCTTC. Using reference TRBV5-1 and TRBJ1-2 for the parts outside the CDR3, the full variable domain is KAGVTQTPRYLIKTRGQQVTLSCSPISGHRSVSWYQQTPGQGLQFLFEYFSETQRNKGNFPGRFSGRQFSNSRSEMNVSTLELGDSALYLCASSLAGNYGYTFGSGTRLTVV.

Notes on this clone: Other nucleotide sequences from this sample produce the same CDR3. V and J are TRBV10-3 and TRBJ1-1; D unclear. Trimming pared 4 bases from V and 4 bases from J, leaving 10 bases between. Germline lookup yields CDR1 ENHRY and CDR2 SYGVKD. This CDR3 comprises 13 residues. This CDR3 reads CAISGRGGTEAFF. The CDR3 region has the DNA TGTGCCATCAGTGGTCGGGGAGGCACTGAAGCTTTCTTT.

This sequence joins TRBV6-5 and TRBJ2-1, with TRBD1 as a possible D gene (6 bases). Per germline, CDR1 MNHEY and CDR2 SVGAGI. The V and J ends lost 6 bases and 0 bases respectively, with 12 bases between them. The CDR3 has 15 amino acids. CDR3: CASSLGHSSYNEQFF. The DNA of the CDR3 is TGTGCCAGCAGCCTGGGACATAGCTCCTACAATGAGCAGTTCTTC.

In its sample, this clone was seen once. This rearrangement joins TRBV6-6 to TRBJ2-1; D is perhaps TRBD1 (6 bases). The germline gives CDR1 MNHNY, CDR2 SVGAGI (reference sequence). Between the trimmed V and J ends, which lost 2 bases and 4 bases, there was a span of 9 bases. This CDR3 is 14 amino acids long. The CDR3 DNA sequence: TGTGCCAGCAGTTACCGGACAGTTTACAATGAGCAGTTCTTC. Translation gives CASSYRTVYNEQFF.

This chain joins TRBV4-2 and TRBJ2-6; possibly TRBD1 for D (6 bases). V was trimmed by 4 bases and J by 0 bases, leaving 13 bases between them. CDR3 length: 17 amino acids. Germline-derived CDR1 and CDR2 are LGHNA and YNFKEQ. The CDR3 coding sequence is TGTGCCAGCAGCCCGAGACAGGAGTACTCTGGGGCCAACGTCCTGACTTTC. Its protein is CASSPRQEYSGANVLTF.

This rearrangement joins TRBV6-6 to TRBJ2-3, with D unclear. Germline V gives CDR1 MNHNY, CDR2 SVGAGI (reference sequence). The CDR3 is 14 amino acids. V lost 6 bases and J 3 bases, leaving 13 bases between the germline ends. The CDR3 region has the DNA TGTGCCAGCAGCCCTTCGCAGGTAACAGATACGCAGTATTTT. Translated: CASSPSQVTDTQYF.

The J gene is TRBJ2-3, the V gene TRBV2; the match to TRBD1 covers 8 bases. Germline V CDR1 and CDR2: SNHLY, FYNNEI. After removal of 4 bases from V and 3 bases from J, the junction contained 9 bases not matched to a gene. CDR3 length: 16 amino acids. This CDR3 is CASSGGTGRGTDTQYF. The CDR3 DNA is TGTGCCAGCAGTGGCGGGACAGGCCGGGGAACAGATACGCAGTATTTT.

The chain recombines TRBV30 with TRBJ1-2; D is perhaps TRBD1 (6 bases). The germline gives CDR1 GTSNPN, CDR2 SVGIG (reference sequence). V dropped 2 bases and J dropped 8 bases, with 15 bases sitting between them. This CDR3 comprises 13 residues. Here the CDR3 DNA reads TGTGCCTGGAGTCAGCAGGGGCCGACGGGCTACACCTTC. Translating it yields CAWSQQGPTGYTF.

Here the CDR3 reads CAISLAGGLDEQFF. CDR3 DNA: TGTGCCATCAGCCTAGCGGGGGGGTTAGATGAGCAGTTCTTC. The chain links TRBV10-3 to TRBJ2-1; the match to TRBD2 covers 12 bases. This CDR3 has 14 amino acids. The V and J ends lost 6 bases and 8 bases, in that order; junction bases with no gene match: 5. Germline values: CDR1 ENHRY, CDR2 SYGVKD.

V gene TRBV5-6 combines with J gene TRBJ1-5; 8 bases are a match to TRBD1. The CDR3 loop spans 16 amino acids. From germline, CDR1 is SGHDT and CDR2 YYEEEE. Trimming at V came to 1 base and at J to 1 base, leaving 4 bases not matched to a gene. Here the CDR3 reads CASSLSRGRSNQPQHF. The CDR3 nucleotides are TGTGCCAGCAGCTTGAGCAGGGGGCGAAGCAATCAGCCCCAGCATTTT. Together with reference TRBV5-6 and TRBJ1-5, the CDR3 gives the full variable domain: DAGVTQSPTHLIKTRGQQVTLRCSPKSGHDTVSWYQQALGQGPQFIFQYYEEEERQRGNFPDRFSGHQFPNYSSELNVNALLLGDSALYLCASSLSRGRSNQPQHFGDGTRLSIL.

In this sample, this clone turned up once. The rearrangement links TRBV20-1 to TRBJ2-7, with 8 bases fitting TRBD1. The trim removed 3 bases at V and 2 bases at J, leaving 9 bases unmatched. Germline V gives CDR1 DFQATT, CDR2 SNEGSKA (reference sequence). This CDR3 is built from 15 residues. The DNA of the CDR3 is TGCAGTGCTAGTGAGCGGACAGGGCACCCCTACGAGCAGTACTTC. Protein sequence: CSASERTGHPYEQYF.

This rearrangement joins TRBV5-1 to TRBJ1-6, with a weak D call TRBD1 (6 bases). CDR1 SGHRS and CDR2 YFSETQ come from the germline V gene. V lost 4 bases and J lost 7, with 18 bases in between. This CDR3 has 16 amino acids. The CDR3 loop is CASSKWGLGDNSPLHF. CDR3 DNA: TGCGCCAGCAGCAAATGGGGGCTGGGGGACAATTCACCCCTCCACTTT.

This rearrangement joins TRBV10-3 to TRBJ2-3; 10 positions agree with TRBD2. This CDR3 contains 15 residues. V lost 4 bases, J lost 3 bases, and 4 bases stayed unmatched. Per the germline V gene, CDR1 is ENHRY and CDR2 is SYGVKD. Here the CDR3 reads CAISGLAGATDTQYF. DNA of the CDR3: TGTGCCATCAGTGGGCTAGCGGGGGCAACAGATACGCAGTATTTT.

The chain combines TRBV19 with TRBJ2-4; D is unresolved. V was trimmed by 2 bases and J by 15 bases, leaving 14 bases between them. CDR1 is LNHDA, CDR2 SQIVND, per germline (reference sequence). The CDR3 consists of 12 residues. CDR3 residues: CASSIFRQAPYF. DNA of the CDR3: TGTGCCAGTAGTATATTCCGACAAGCCCCGTACTTC.

The rearrangement joins TRBV28 to TRBJ1-2, with 9 bases lining up with TRBD1. V trimming: 5 bases; J trimming: 3 bases; junction bases outside the gene matches: 10. CDR1 is MDHEN, CDR2 SYDVKM, per germline. The CDR3 consists of 16 residues. The CDR3 region has the DNA TGTGCCAGCAGTCCCGTACAGGGGGCCTGGGACTATGGCTACACCTTC. It yields the protein CASSPVQGAWDYGYTF.

This clone appeared once. This chain uses TRBV6-2 or TRBV6-3 with TRBJ2-7, with 9 bases aligning to TRBD1. The CDR3 sequence is 14 residues long. Germline CDR1 reads MNHEY; CDR2 reads SVGEGT. V was pared by 4 bases and J by 5 bases, with 6 bases of the junction left unmatched. The CDR3 sequence: CASSFTGGRNEQYF. The CDR3 DNA reads TGTGCCAGCAGTTTTACAGGGGGCAGGAACGAGCAGTACTTC.

V and J are TRBV7-8 and TRBJ2-7, with a possible D match to TRBD2 (7 bases). CDR3 size: 16 residues. With 3 bases removed from V and 2 bases from J, the gap between germline ends came to 17 bases. The germline V gene encodes CDR1 SGHVS and CDR2 FQNEAQ. The CDR3 coding sequence is TGTGCCAGCAGCTTGGGGGGGGCCCGTCAGACCTACGAGCAGTACTTC. It specifies CASSLGGARQTYEQYF. The complete variable domain, with remaining parts taken from reference TRBV7-8 and TRBJ2-7, reads GAGVSQSPRYKVAKRGQDVALRCDPISGHVSLFWYQQALGQGPEFLTYFQNEAQLDKSGLPSDRFFAERPEGSVSTLKIQRTQQEDSAVYLCASSLGGARQTYEQYFGPGTRLTVT.

The chain uses TRBV3-1 (or the pseudogene TRBV3-2) and TRBJ2-3, with a weak D call TRBD2 (6 bases). This CDR3 comprises 16 residues. Trimming pared 3 bases from V and 6 bases from J, leaving 19 bases between. The germline V gene encodes CDR1 LGHDT and CDR2 YNNKEL (reference sequence). The CDR3 sequence is CASSHPEGRPQDTQYF. In nucleotides, the CDR3 is TGTGCCAGCAGCCACCCCGAGGGGAGGCCGCAGGATACGCAGTATTTT.

This clone has only a few counts. The rearrangement links TRBV3-1 (or the pseudogene TRBV3-2) to TRBJ1-1, with 8 bases aligning to TRBD1. Trimming at V came to 0 bases and at J to 4 bases, leaving 7 bases not matched to a gene. The germline CDR1 and CDR2 sequences are LGHDT and YNNKEL (reference sequence). CDR3 length: 16 amino acids. The DNA of the CDR3 is TGTGCCAGCAGCCAAGATCAGGCCAGGGGGCTCACTGAAGCTTTCTTT. Translating gives CASSQDQARGLTEAFF.

The rearrangement joins TRBV12-5 to TRBJ1-6; TRBD1 agrees at 8 bases. Germline V gives CDR1 LGHNT, CDR2 FRNRAP. CDR3 length: 14 amino acids. With 4 bases clipped from V and 8 bases from J, the junction kept 4 bases outside the gene matches. CDR3 in amino acids: CASGSGQVYSPLHF. DNA for the CDR3: TGTGCTAGTGGTTCGGGACAGGTTTATTCACCCCTCCACTTT.

V is TRBV5-6 and J is TRBJ1-5; 7 nucleotides align to TRBD1. Germline assignment: CDR1 SGHDT and CDR2 YYEEEE. V lost 0 bases, J lost 7 bases, and 4 bases stayed unmatched. CDR3 size: 14 residues. The CDR3 sequence: CASSLGGGAQPQHF. CDR3 DNA sequence: TGTGCCAGCAGCTTGGGAGGGGGCGCGCAGCCCCAGCATTTT.

The V call is TRBV5-1, the J call TRBJ2-2, with TRBD2 matching over 14 bases. V was clipped by 4 bases and J by 0 bases; unmatched bases: 5. Germline V gene data show CDR1 as SGHRS and CDR2 as YFSETQ. This CDR3 has 18 residues. Written as DNA, the CDR3 is TGCGCCAGCAGCCGGACTAGCGGGGGGCCAGCGAACACCGGGGAGCTGTTTTTT. Translation gives CASSRTSGGPANTGELFF. Using reference TRBV5-1 and TRBJ2-2 for the parts outside the CDR3, the full variable domain is KAGVTQTPRYLIKTRGQQVTLSCSPISGHRSVSWYQQTPGQGLQFLFEYFSETQRNKGNFPGRFSGRQFSNSRSEMNVSTLELGDSALYLCASSRTSGGPANTGELFFGEGSRLTVL.